This is a list of T cell receptor beta chains from one sample in a study of CD4+ T cells in melanoma. Libraries were prepared by immunoSEQ multiplex PCR; TCRdb keeps only in-frame clonotypes and omits some of them. The sample yields fewer than 20,000 clones, roughly three quarters seen once. Sequencing was done on a sample of cells from a culture (not recorded whether cultured in vitro). The receptor source for this set is a human donor with melanoma. The CDR3 runs from the conserved cysteine through the conserved F or W. The order of the fields is D gene, J gene, clone size, V gene, CDR3 protein, CDR3 DNA. The D gene is left open where the match is weak. Only some rows state a clone size, as once, few, many or a class for expanded clones.

>TRBD2|TRBJ2-3|-|TRBV10-3
CAISEFGGGPSDTQYF
TGTGCCATCAGTGAATTCGGGGGGGGGCCCTCAGATACGCAGTATTTT
>-|TRBJ1-1|-|TRBV7-8
CASSLQGQGTEAFF
TGTGCCAGCAGCTTACAGGGGCAAGGCACTGAAGCTTTCTTT
>TRBD1|TRBJ2-5|-|TRBV18
CASSLSGGPTETQYF
TGTGCCAGCTCACTGTCAGGGGGTCCCACTGAGACCCAGTACTTC
>-|TRBJ1-4|-|TRBV18
CASSPGLGATNEKLFF
TGTGCCAGCTCACCGGGATTGGGCGCAACTAATGAAAAACTGTTTTTT
>-|TRBJ1-2|few|TRBV20-1
CSANSGYGYTF
TGCAGTGCTAACAGCGGCTATGGCTACACCTTC
>-|TRBJ2-7|-|TRBV6-5
CASRRDISYEQYF
TGTGCCAGCAGGCGGGACATCTCCTACGAGCAGTACTTC
>-|TRBJ2-1|-|TRBV5-1
CASSLGNSYNEQFF
TGCGCCAGCAGCTTAGGTAATTCCTACAATGAGCAGTTCTTC
>-|TRBJ1-2|-|TRBV27
CASSLGGYYTF
TGTGCCAGCAGTTTAGGAGGGTACTACACCTTC
>-|TRBJ1-5|-|TRBV19
CASTTDSSNQPQHF
TGTGCCAGTACTACCGACAGTAGCAATCAGCCCCAGCATTTT
>-|TRBJ2-2|-|TRBV11-2
CASSLVGTQNTGELFF
TGTGCCAGCAGCTTAGTCGGCACCCAGAACACCGGGGAGCTGTTTTTT
>-|TRBJ1-5|few|TRBV10-3
CAIRESGDGYQPQHF
TGTGCCATCAGGGAGTCAGGGGACGGATATCAGCCCCAGCATTTT
>-|TRBJ2-5|-|TRBV15
CATSIWGAQETQYF
TGTGCCACCAGCATCTGGGGCGCCCAAGAGACCCAGTACTTC
>-|TRBJ2-5|-|TRBV11-1
CASTLRYQETQYF
TGTGCCAGCACCTTACGGTACCAAGAGACCCAGTACTTC
>-|TRBJ1-5|-|TRBV27
CASSFGGGFNQPQHF
TGTGCCAGCAGTTTCGGCGGGGGGTTCAATCAGCCCCAGCATTTT
>TRBD2|TRBJ2-3|once|TRBV19
CASSSGKRGSTDTQYF
TGTGCCAGTTCTTCTGGAAAGCGGGGGAGCACAGATACGCAGTATTTT
>-|TRBJ2-1|-|TRBV19
CASSMRQVNEQFF
TGTGCCAGTAGTATGCGCCAGGTTAATGAGCAGTTCTTC
>TRBD1|TRBJ1-6|-|TRBV5-5
CASSSTGDSPLHF
TGTGCCAGCAGCTCAACAGGGGATTCACCCCTCCACTTT
>TRBD1|TRBJ1-2|-|TRBV5-1
CASSADLPGTGEAGYTF
TGCGCCAGCAGCGCAGATCTTCCCGGGACAGGGGAGGCTGGCTACACCTTC
>-|TRBJ2-7|-|TRBV7-9
CASSLQYEQYF
TGTGCCAGCAGCTTACAGTACGAGCAGTACTTC
>-|TRBJ1-4|-|TRBV7-9
CASSRHSTNEKLFF
TGTGCCAGCAGCCGACATTCAACTAATGAAAAACTGTTTTTT
>TRBD1|TRBJ2-7|once|TRBV5-1
CASRYTTGHEQYF
TGCGCCAGCAGATATACGACAGGGCACGAGCAGTACTTC
>-|TRBJ1-5|-|TRBV12-5
CASGFSGTGYNQPQHF
TGTGCTAGTGGTTTTTCCGGGACCGGCTACAATCAGCCCCAGCATTTT